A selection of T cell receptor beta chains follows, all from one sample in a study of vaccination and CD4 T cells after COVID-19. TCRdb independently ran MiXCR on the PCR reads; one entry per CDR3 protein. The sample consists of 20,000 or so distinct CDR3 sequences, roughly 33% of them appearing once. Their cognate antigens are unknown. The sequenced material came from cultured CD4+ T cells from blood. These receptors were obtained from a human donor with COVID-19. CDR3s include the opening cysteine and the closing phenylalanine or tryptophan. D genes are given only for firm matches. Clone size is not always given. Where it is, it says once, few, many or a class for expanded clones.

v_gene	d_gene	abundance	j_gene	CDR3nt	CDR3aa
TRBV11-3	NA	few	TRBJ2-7	TGTGCCAGCAGCTTAGGGGCACTACAAGCCTACGAGCAGTACTTC	CASSLGALQAYEQYF
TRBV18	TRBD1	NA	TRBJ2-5	TGTGCCAGCTCACCGGGACAGAAAGAGACCCAGTACTTC	CASSPGQKETQYF
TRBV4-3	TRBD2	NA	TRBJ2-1	TGCGCCAGCAGCCAAGATCTTGTCGGACTAGCGGGGTTCCACTCCTACAATGAGCAGTTCTTC	CASSQDLVGLAGFHSYNEQFF
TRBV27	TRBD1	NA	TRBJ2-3	TGTGCCAGCAGTCCCAGACAGGGGGCGACAGATACGCAGTATTTT	CASSPRQGATDTQYF
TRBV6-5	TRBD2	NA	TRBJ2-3	TGTGCCAGCAGTTACCCTAGCGGGGAATTCGATACGCAGTATTTT	CASSYPSGEFDTQYF
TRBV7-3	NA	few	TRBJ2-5	TGTGCCAGCAGCTTAAACCCAGGGTTCCAAGAGACCCAGTACTTC	CASSLNPGFQETQYF
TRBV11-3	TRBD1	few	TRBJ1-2	TGTGCCAGCAGCTTAGGTAGGGGGCTTCGGTTCTACACCTTC	CASSLGRGLRFYTF
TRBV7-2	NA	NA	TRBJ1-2	TGTGCCAGCAGTTGGGTCACCTATGGCTACACCTTC	CASSWVTYGYTF
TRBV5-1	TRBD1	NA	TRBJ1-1	TGCGCCAGCAGCTTATCCGGGACAGGGGGAGGCACTGAAGCTTTCTTT	CASSLSGTGGGTEAFF
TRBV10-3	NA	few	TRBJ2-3	TGTGCCACCGAAATTGGAGGCTTGGGCACAGATACGCAGTATTTT	CATEIGGLGTDTQYF
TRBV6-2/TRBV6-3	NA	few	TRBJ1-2	TGTGCCAGCAGTCTCCCGGGACCTGGCTACACCTTC	CASSLPGPGYTF
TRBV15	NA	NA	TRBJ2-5	TGTGCCACCAGCAGAGATATCCAGGCAAAAGAGACCCAGTACTTC	CATSRDIQAKETQYF
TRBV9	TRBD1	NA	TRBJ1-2	TGTGCCAGCAGCTCACGGACAGGGGGCTATGGCTACACCTTC	CASSSRTGGYGYTF
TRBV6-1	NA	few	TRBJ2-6	TGTGCCAGCGTAGGTAGGGGCGTCTCTGGGGCCAACGTCCTGACTTTC	CASVGRGVSGANVLTF
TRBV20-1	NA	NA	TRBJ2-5	TGCAGTGCTACACCGGGACAAGCAGAGACCCAGTACTTC	CSATPGQAETQYF
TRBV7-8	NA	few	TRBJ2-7	TGTGCCAGCAGCTCACCTCAGGAGAACTACGAGCAGTACTTC	CASSSPQENYEQYF
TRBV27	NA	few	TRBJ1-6	TGTGCCAGCAGTTTCTTTACAGATTCACCCCTCCACTTT	CASSFFTDSPLHF
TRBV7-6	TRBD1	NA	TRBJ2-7	TGTGCCAGCAGCTCCGGGACAGGGGGGAACCTCTACGAGCAGTACTTC	CASSSGTGGNLYEQYF
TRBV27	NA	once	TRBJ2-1	TGTGCCAGCCACGGGGGACAGTACAATGAGCAGTTCTTC	CASHGGQYNEQFF
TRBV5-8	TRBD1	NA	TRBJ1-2	TGTGCCACGGGGGGACAGGGCTATGGCTACACCTTC	CATGGQGYGYTF
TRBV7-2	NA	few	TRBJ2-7	TGTGCCAGCAGCGCAAGTTACGGACAGAGGGCCTACGAGCAGTACTTC	CASSASYGQRAYEQYF
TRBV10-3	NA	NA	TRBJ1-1	TGTGCCATCAGGGTCGACAGGAACACTGAAGCTTTCTTT	CAIRVDRNTEAFF
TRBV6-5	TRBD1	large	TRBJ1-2	TGTGCCAGCAGTTACTCGGACAGGGGGCTATCGGGCTACACCTTC	CASSYSDRGLSGYTF